Below, 3 T cell receptor beta chains from the same sample are listed, as sequenced in a study of blood T cell repertoires in COVID-19. The assay was immunoSEQ multiplex PCR, and TCRdb's table has in-frame clones only and misses some. The sample lists about 160,000 clones; approximately 87% were seen once. What was sequenced was peripheral blood. These receptors originate from a woman between 70 and 85 years old with COVID-19, enrolled during active disease.

V usage is TRBV28 and J usage is TRBJ1-5; the D gene is possibly TRBD1 (5 bases). V lost 6 bases and J lost 5, with 17 bases in between. CDR1 and CDR2 from the germline V gene are MDHEN and SYDVKM. This CDR3 region has 15 residues. The CDR3 coding sequence is TGTGCCAGCAGCCCCCCGGGGGGAAGGGATCAGCCCCAGCATTTT. Translation gives CASSPPGGRDQPQHF.

This clone showed up just once. The gene calls are TRBV18 and TRBJ2-5; 8 positions agree with TRBD1. The CDR3 loop spans 14 amino acids. The V gene's germline CDR1 is KGHSH and CDR2 LQKENI. Losses at the gene ends were 3 bases for V and 4 bases for J; bases not matched to a gene: 4. The CDR3 sequence: CASSPRDRLETQYF. The CDR3 coding sequence is TGTGCCAGCTCACCCCGGGACAGGCTAGAGACCCAGTACTTC.

The rearrangement links TRBV18 to TRBJ1-2, with D possibly TRBD1 on 5 matching bases. The V gene lost 3 bases and the J gene lost 6 bases, with 23 bases spanning the gap. This CDR3 has 17 residues. The germline V gene has CDR1 KGHSH and CDR2 LQKENI. CDR3 sequence reads: CASSPLGSIWRGDGYTF. DNA of the CDR3: TGTGCCAGCTCACCCCTTGGTTCAATTTGGAGGGGCGATGGCTACACCTTC.